This is a list of T cell receptor beta chains from one sample in a study of human T cells and chemical hapten exposure. TCRdb reanalysed the RACE reads using MiXCR and keeps one entry per CDR3 protein. The sample shows about 380,000 distinct CDR3 sequences, roughly 5% of them seen only once. Material: whole blood, obtained in connection with sensitization to the hapten diphenylcyclopropenone (DPC). The receptors derive from a woman in her fifties or sixties with alopecia areata. Some clones in this sample may be carry-over from other donors' samples. Both conserved end residues are trimmed from each CDR3. Part of the rows lack a size; the others show once, few, many or a class for expanded clones.

V gene: TRBV3-1
clone size: many
J gene: TRBJ1-6
CDR3 protein: ASSQEGGNSPLH

V gene: TRBV11-2
clone size: many
J gene: TRBJ1-1
CDR3 protein: ASSLGRKFDEAF

V gene: TRBV27
clone size: many
J gene: TRBJ1-5
CDR3 protein: ASSLLGSPFEPQH

V gene: TRBV9
clone size: few
J gene: TRBJ2-3
CDR3 protein: ASSVEAHTDTQY

V gene: TRBV30
clone size: few
J gene: TRBJ1-2
CDR3 protein: AWTRANYGYT

V gene: TRBV2
clone size: -
J gene: TRBJ2-2
CDR3 protein: ASTGTGGIPGELF

V gene: TRBV3-1
clone size: few
J gene: TRBJ2-3
CDR3 protein: ASSPLAGGGFPDTQY

V gene: TRBV6-5
clone size: many
J gene: TRBJ1-6
CDR3 protein: ASSQGRSYNSPLH

V gene: TRBV2
clone size: many
J gene: TRBJ2-7
CDR3 protein: ASSPTGDEQY

V gene: TRBV12-3/TRBV12-4
clone size: many
J gene: TRBJ2-7
CDR3 protein: ASSSGTSGYEQY

V gene: TRBV19
clone size: many
J gene: TRBJ2-2
CDR3 protein: ASSTTGFQGTGELF

V gene: TRBV20-1
clone size: -
J gene: TRBJ2-3
CDR3 protein: SARDRSQSSTDTQY

V gene: TRBV28
clone size: -
J gene: TRBJ1-4
CDR3 protein: ASKPFVRGDEKLF

V gene: TRBV7-8
clone size: -
J gene: TRBJ1-1
CDR3 protein: ASSSEARTPEAF

V gene: TRBV28
clone size: few
J gene: TRBJ2-1
CDR3 protein: ASRLAAGEQF

V gene: TRBV28
clone size: many
J gene: TRBJ2-7
CDR3 protein: ASSFAGTVDEQY

V gene: TRBV11-2
clone size: -
J gene: TRBJ1-2
CDR3 protein: ASSFTGSHYGYT

V gene: TRBV5-6
clone size: many
J gene: TRBJ1-1
CDR3 protein: ASSLGAHTEAF

V gene: TRBV5-1
clone size: many
J gene: TRBJ2-2
CDR3 protein: ASEGSTGELF

V gene: TRBV9
clone size: many
J gene: TRBJ2-1
CDR3 protein: ASSVSLAGASSYNEQF

V gene: TRBV12-3/TRBV12-4
clone size: many
J gene: TRBJ2-7
CDR3 protein: ASSLGDGGLEQY

V gene: TRBV24-1
clone size: -
J gene: TRBJ2-5
CDR3 protein: ATSPGQQETQY

V gene: TRBV25-1
clone size: few
J gene: TRBJ1-4
CDR3 protein: ASSESRAGGEKLF

V gene: TRBV12-3/TRBV12-4
clone size: few
J gene: TRBJ1-1
CDR3 protein: ASSLALTGRNTEAF